A single sample gave rise to the 8 T cell receptor beta chains below, sequenced in a study of CD8 T cells in ankylosing spondylitis. Points from the study as a whole: Seven to nine highly homologous variants made up a TCR beta motif, and this motif appeared characteristic of ankylosing spondylitis blood.

A single record per CDR3 protein comes from TCRdb applying MiXCR to the 5' RACE reads. The table shows just under 550,000 distinct CDR3 sequences, with roughly 12% occurring only once. The antigens these receptors bind are not known. Sequenced input: blood, either unsorted or a sorted T cell fraction (not recorded which). The receptors here all came from a male donor with ankylosing spondylitis.

The CDR3 DNA reads as TGTGCCAGCAGCCAAGATTCGCGATTGCTGGAGCAGTTCTTC. As protein: CASSQDSRLLEQFF. The chain has TRBV4-2 and TRBJ2-1; D unclear. The CDR3 length is 14 residues. CDR1 is LGHNA, CDR2 YNFKEQ, per germline. V was shortened by 0 bases and J by 10 bases, with 13 bases between the two germline ends.

The chain employs TRBV7-9 and TRBJ2-1; D call uncertain. CDR3 length: 14 residues. With 3 bases removed from V and 5 bases from J, the gap between germline ends came to 11 bases. The V gene's germline CDR1 is SEHNR and CDR2 FQNEAQ (reference sequence). CDR3 DNA sequence: TGTGCCAGCAGCTTTTTCTCCTCAGACAATGAGCAGTTCTTC. Translation gives CASSFFSSDNEQFF.

This clonotype was observed a handful of times. The chain carries TRBV28 and TRBJ2-1; either TRBD1 or TRBD2 may fit D (5 bases each). This CDR3 spans 16 amino acids. CDR1 is MDHEN, CDR2 SYDVKM, per germline. V was cut by 2 bases and J by 8 bases, with 19 bases left in between. The DNA of the CDR3 is TGTGCCAGCAGTTTAATGGGGGAGCCCCCCCTTCATGAGCAGTTCTTC. Translating it yields CASSLMGEPPLHEQFF. Full variable domain (missing parts from reference TRBV28 and TRBJ2-1): DVKVTQSSRYLVKRTGEKVFLECVQDMDHENMFWYRQDPGLGLRLIYFSYDVKMKEKGDIPEGYSVSREKKERFSLILESASTNQTSMYLCASSLMGEPPLHEQFFGPGTRLTVL.

The chain's CDR3 is CASSQDMNQPQHF. CDR3 sequence (DNA): TGTGCCAGCAGCCAAGATATGAACCAGCCCCAGCATTTT. This chain uses TRBV3-1 with TRBJ1-5; D remains unclear. This CDR3 is 13 amino acids long. V was cut by 0 bases and J by 7 bases, with 7 bases left in between. Germline lookup yields CDR1 LGHDT and CDR2 YNNKEL (reference sequence).

The chain uses TRBV20-1 and TRBJ1-4, with D maybe TRBD1 (6 bases). CDR1 and CDR2 (germline): DFQATT, SNEGSKA (reference sequence). CDR3 size: 15 residues. Trimming pared 5 bases from V and 0 bases from J, leaving 13 bases between. The CDR3 is CSAGRGGSTNEKLFF. CDR3 bases: TGCAGTGCTGGGCGAGGGGGGTCAACTAATGAAAAACTGTTTTTT.

This clonotype was counted ten times or more. V and J are TRBV10-3 and TRBJ2-1; 9 positions match TRBD2. J was trimmed by 7 bases and V by 3 bases; bases with no gene match: 7. This CDR3 spans 15 amino acids. Germline CDR1 ENHRY, CDR2 SYGVKD. The CDR3 DNA is TGTGCCATCAGTGAAGGGCGGGAGGGGAATAATGAGCAGTTCTTC. This codes for CAISEGREGNNEQFF.

This clonotype occurred once. The chain joins TRBV12-3 or TRBV12-4 to TRBJ2-1; the D gene is possibly TRBD1 (6 bases). With 4 bases removed from V and 6 bases from J, the gap between germline ends came to 16 bases. This CDR3 comprises 15 residues. The CDR3 sequence is CASSSRGGGGNEQFF. CDR3 sequence (DNA): TGTGCCAGCAGTTCCCGTGGGGGCGGTGGCAATGAGCAGTTCTTC.

This clonotype has just a few counts. The chain carries TRBV12-3 or TRBV12-4 and TRBJ1-2, with TRBD1 identical over 7 bases. Trimming at V came to 6 bases and at J to 13 bases, leaving 14 bases not matched to a gene. The CDR3 covers 13 residues. CDR3 nucleotides: TGTGCCAGCAGACGACGACAGGGCGAAGATCTCACCTTC. It translates to CASRRRQGEDLTF.